This entry lists 18 T cell receptor beta chains sequenced from one sample in a study of response to subunit inactivated influenza vaccine. From the RT-PCR reads, TCRdb called clonotypes with MiXCR, one entry per CDR3 protein. Among roughly 760,000 distinct CDR3 sequences listed, approximately 21% were seen once. Sample: PBMCs from blood, taken less than 6 days after vaccination. These TCRs come from a man aged 50 to 60 who received an inactivated influenza vaccine.

This clonotype was detected many times. The chain is built from TRBV29-1 and TRBJ1-1, with D possibly being TRBD1 (5 bases). The germline V gene has CDR1 SQVTM and CDR2 ANQGSEA. V lost 4 bases and J lost 1, with 13 bases in between. This CDR3 is built from 14 residues. The CDR3 nucleotides are TGCAGCGTTGGGGGGGGGGTCGAGAACACTGAAGCTTTCTTT. Protein product: CSVGGGVENTEAFF.

Note on this clonotype: A junction boundary mismatches the germline segment, possibly from a read error. This chain links TRBV5-6 with TRBJ2-1, with 8 bases aligning to TRBD1. The length of the CDR3 is 14 residues. Germline assignment: CDR1 SGHDT and CDR2 YYEEEE. The CDR3 spells CASRLDRVENEQFF. CDR3 nucleotide sequence: TGTGCCAGCAGGTTGGACAGGGTTGAAAATGAGCAGTTCTTC.

The gene calls are TRBV7-2 and TRBJ1-1, with TRBD1 matching over 8 bases. CDR1 SGHTA and CDR2 FQGNSA come from the germline V gene. The CDR3 covers 14 residues. The ends lost 4 bases at V and 1 base at J; junction bases unmatched: 2. The CDR3 here is CASSSQGANTEAFF. In DNA form, the CDR3 reads TGTGCCAGCAGCTCCCAGGGGGCGAACACTGAAGCTTTCTTT.

This clonotype was counted at least ten times. This rearrangement joins TRBV7-2 to TRBJ1-5; D is ambiguous. V shed 1 base and J shed 5 bases, with 3 bases lying between them. Germline lookup yields CDR1 SGHTA and CDR2 FQGNSA. This CDR3 has 12 residues. The CDR3: CASSLGHQPQHF. The CDR3 coding sequence is TGTGCCAGCAGCTTAGGCCATCAGCCCCAGCATTTT.

This clonotype has a count of ten or more. The V call is TRBV20-1, the J call TRBJ2-4, with D possibly called TRBD1 or TRBD2 (5 bases each). Germline CDR1 and CDR2: DFQATT and SNEGSKA (reference sequence). There are 13 residues in the CDR3. The V end was cut by 6 bases, the J end by 7 bases, with 16 bases between. DNA of the CDR3: TGCAGTGCCGTGGGGGTAAACTGGAACATTCAGTACTTC. It specifies CSAVGVNWNIQYF.

The chain is built from TRBV18 and TRBJ2-1, with a possible D match to TRBD2 (6 bases). Germline assignment: CDR1 KGHSH and CDR2 LQKENI. The CDR3 spans 16 residues. Trimming removed 1 base from V and 0 bases from J, with 10 bases in between. The CDR3 DNA reads as TGTGCCAGCTCACCACTAGCGGATAACTCCTACAATGAGCAGTTCTTC. Translated: CASSPLADNSYNEQFF.

J is TRBJ2-1 and V is TRBV12-3 or TRBV12-4; possibly TRBD1 for D (6 bases). Trimming removed 8 bases from V and 9 bases from J, with 14 bases in between. The CDR3 sequence is 12 residues long. Here the CDR3 DNA reads TGTGCCAGCGGTTCGGGCAGGGGTGAGCAGTTCTTC. This gives the protein CASGSGRGEQFF.

This clonotype has more than one count but fewer than ten. This chain connects TRBV6-5 to TRBJ2-3; 9 bases fit TRBD2. CDR1 MNHEY and CDR2 SVGAGI come from the germline V gene. CDR3 length: 17 residues. The ends lost 0 bases at V and 7 bases at J; junction bases unmatched: 11. In nucleotides, the CDR3 is TGTGCCAGCAGTTACTCGATCGGTAGCGGGGGCGTACATACGCAGTATTTT. Its protein product is CASSYSIGSGGVHTQYF.

A few counts support this clonotype. The rearrangement joins TRBV6-6 to TRBJ2-2; D is uncertain. Germline values: CDR1 MNHNY, CDR2 SVGAGI (reference sequence). This CDR3 is built from 12 residues. The V gene lost 5 bases and the J gene lost 4 bases, with 5 bases spanning the gap. CDR3 bases: TGTGCCAGCAGTATTCTCACCGGGGAGCTGTTTTTT. The encoded protein is CASSILTGELFF.

The rearrangement uses TRBV6-1 and TRBJ2-7; 8 bases map to TRBD1. Per germline, CDR1 MNHNS and CDR2 SASEGT. Germline trimming cut 7 bases from V and 3 bases from J; bases unmatched to any gene: 8. The CDR3 is 14 residues long. CDR3 DNA sequence: TGTGCCAGCACGCGTGGACAGGGAGTCTACGAGCAGTACTTC. As protein: CASTRGQGVYEQYF.

This chain connects TRBV7-8 to TRBJ2-3; 11 bases match TRBD2. The CDR3 runs 16 residues. Germline assignment: CDR1 SGHVS and CDR2 FQNEAQ. With 4 bases clipped from V and 3 bases from J, the junction kept 6 bases outside the gene matches. The CDR3 coding sequence is TGTGCCAGCAGCTATAGCGGGAGGGGGGTGACAGATACGCAGTATTTT. Its translation: CASSYSGRGVTDTQYF.

This clonotype turned up a few times. J is TRBJ1-5 and V is TRBV12-3 or TRBV12-4, with 10 positions matching TRBD1. The CDR3 loop spans 16 amino acids. Trimming cost V 6 bases and J 2 bases; bases outside gene matches: 7. CDR3 DNA sequence: TGTGCCAGCAGCCGGGACAGGGGATGGGGCAATCAGCCCCAGCATTTT. It encodes CASSRDRGWGNQPQHF.

This chain links TRBV5-5 with TRBJ2-5, with 8 bases that match TRBD1. V lost 0 bases and J lost 5; bases outside the gene matches: 6. The CDR3 is 15 amino acids. The germline V gene has CDR1 SGHKS and CDR2 YYEKEE (reference sequence). The CDR3 region is CASSLEVRGPETQYF. The CDR3 DNA reads as TGTGCCAGCAGCTTGGAGGTCAGGGGGCCGGAGACCCAGTACTTC. Filled out from reference TRBV5-5 and TRBJ2-5, the complete variable domain reads DAGVTQSPTHLIKTRGQQVTLRCSPISGHKSVSWYQQVLGQGPQFIFQYYEKEERGRGNFPDRFSARQFPNYSSELNVNALLLGDSALYLCASSLEVRGPETQYFGPGTRLLVL.

The gene calls are TRBV7-8 and TRBJ2-3; 12 positions match TRBD2. V shed 5 bases and J 5 bases; nucleotides not matched to a gene: 11. CDR1 is SGHVS, CDR2 FQNEAQ, per germline. CDR3 length equals 17 residues. DNA for the CDR3: TGTGCCAGCAGCGCTACCCCTAGCGGGGGGGCAGGAGATACGCAGTATTTT. Protein product: CASSATPSGGAGDTQYF.

There are a few counts of this clonotype. The rearrangement uses TRBV3-1 and TRBJ2-7; 12 bases map to TRBD2. The junction had 1 base not matched to a gene; V was cut back by 4 bases and J by 6 bases. This CDR3 has 13 residues. Germline-derived CDR1 and CDR2 are LGHDT and YNNKEL (reference sequence). In DNA form, the CDR3 reads TGTGCCAGCAGCCGACTAGCGGGAGTCGAGCAGTACTTC. As protein: CASSRLAGVEQYF.

The chain employs TRBV12-3 or TRBV12-4 and TRBJ2-1; D could derive from TRBD1 or TRBD2 (5 bases each). The V gene lost 3 bases and the J gene lost 3 bases, with 9 bases spanning the gap. The CDR3 extends over 14 amino acids. The CDR3 here is CASSFGDGYNEQFF. For the CDR3, the DNA is TGTGCCAGCAGTTTTGGGGACGGCTACAATGAGCAGTTCTTC.

The chain couples TRBV9 to TRBJ1-1; 9 nucleotides line up with TRBD1. There are 15 residues in the CDR3. V dropped 3 bases and J dropped 0; count of bases not matched to a gene: 3. Germline V CDR1 and CDR2: SGDLS, YYNGEE. CDR3 nucleotides: TGTGCCAGCAGCGACCGACAGGGGGTGAACACTGAAGCTTTCTTT. Translating gives CASSDRQGVNTEAFF.

Ten or more counts support this clonotype. V is TRBV12-3 or TRBV12-4 and J is TRBJ1-1; 9 nucleotides agree with TRBD1. The trim removed 6 bases at V and 1 base at J, leaving 3 bases unmatched. The CDR3 is 14 residues long. CDR3 DNA sequence: TGTGCCAGCAGCCCGACAGGGGGGAACACTGAAGCTTTCTTT. This codes for CASSPTGGNTEAFF.